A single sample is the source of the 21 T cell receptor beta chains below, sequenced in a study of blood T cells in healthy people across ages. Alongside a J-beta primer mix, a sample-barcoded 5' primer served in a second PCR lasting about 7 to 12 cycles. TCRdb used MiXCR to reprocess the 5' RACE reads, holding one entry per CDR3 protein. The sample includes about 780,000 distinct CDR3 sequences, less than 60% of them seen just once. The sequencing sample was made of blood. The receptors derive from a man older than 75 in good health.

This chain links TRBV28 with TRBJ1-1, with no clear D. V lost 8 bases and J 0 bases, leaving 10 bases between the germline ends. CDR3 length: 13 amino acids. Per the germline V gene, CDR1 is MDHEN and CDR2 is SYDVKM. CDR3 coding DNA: TGTGCCAGCCTACCTAGTATGAACACTGAAGCTTTCTTT. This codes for CASLPSMNTEAFF.

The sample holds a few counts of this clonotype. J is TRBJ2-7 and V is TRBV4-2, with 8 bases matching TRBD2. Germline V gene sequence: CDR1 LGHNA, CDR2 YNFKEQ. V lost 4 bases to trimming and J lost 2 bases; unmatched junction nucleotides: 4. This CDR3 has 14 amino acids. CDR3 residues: CASSPGLGPYEQYF. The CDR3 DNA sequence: TGTGCCAGCAGCCCGGGACTAGGGCCCTACGAGCAGTACTTC.

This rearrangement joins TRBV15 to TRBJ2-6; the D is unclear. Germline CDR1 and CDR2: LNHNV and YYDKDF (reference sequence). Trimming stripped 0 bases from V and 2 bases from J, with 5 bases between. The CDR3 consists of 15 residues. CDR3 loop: CATSRDMAGANVLTF. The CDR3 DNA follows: TGTGCCACCAGCAGAGATATGGCTGGGGCCAACGTCCTGACTTTC.

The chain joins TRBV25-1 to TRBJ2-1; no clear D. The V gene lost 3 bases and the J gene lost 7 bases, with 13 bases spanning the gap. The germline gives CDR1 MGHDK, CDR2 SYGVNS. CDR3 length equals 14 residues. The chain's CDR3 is CASSDSHRRNEQFF. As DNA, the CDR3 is TGTGCCAGCAGTGATTCCCACCGGCGTAATGAGCAGTTCTTC.

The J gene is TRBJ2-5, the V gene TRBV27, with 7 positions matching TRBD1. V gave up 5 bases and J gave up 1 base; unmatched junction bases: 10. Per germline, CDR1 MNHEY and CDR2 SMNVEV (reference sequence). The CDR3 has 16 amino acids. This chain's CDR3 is CASSPMWAGGQETQYF. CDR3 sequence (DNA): TGTGCCAGCAGTCCCATGTGGGCAGGGGGCCAAGAGACCCAGTACTTC.

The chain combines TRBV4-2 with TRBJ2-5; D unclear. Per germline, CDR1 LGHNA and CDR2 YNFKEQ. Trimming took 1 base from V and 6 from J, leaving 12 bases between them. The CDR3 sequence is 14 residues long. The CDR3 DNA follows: TGTGCCAGCAGCCAAGGGGTCACGGTAAAGACCCAGTACTTC. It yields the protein CASSQGVTVKTQYF.

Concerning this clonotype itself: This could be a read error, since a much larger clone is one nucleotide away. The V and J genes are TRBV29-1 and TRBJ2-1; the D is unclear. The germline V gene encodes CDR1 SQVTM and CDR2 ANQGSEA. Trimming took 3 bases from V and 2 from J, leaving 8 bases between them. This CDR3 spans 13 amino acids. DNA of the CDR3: TGCAGCGTTGATACAAACGCCTACAATGAGCAGTTCTTC. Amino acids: CSVDTNAYNEQFF.

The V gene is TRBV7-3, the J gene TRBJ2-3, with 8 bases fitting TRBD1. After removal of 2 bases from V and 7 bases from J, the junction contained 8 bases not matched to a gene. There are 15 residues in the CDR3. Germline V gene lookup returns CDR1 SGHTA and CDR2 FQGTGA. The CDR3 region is CASSLFPRQGYTQYF. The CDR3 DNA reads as TGTGCCAGCAGCTTATTTCCCCGACAGGGGTATACGCAGTATTTT.

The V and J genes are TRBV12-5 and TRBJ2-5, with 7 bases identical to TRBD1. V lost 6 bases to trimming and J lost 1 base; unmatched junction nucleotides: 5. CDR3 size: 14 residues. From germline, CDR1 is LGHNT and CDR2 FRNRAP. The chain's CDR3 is CASGTQGTQETQYF. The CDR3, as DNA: TGTGCTAGTGGAACACAGGGGACCCAAGAGACCCAGTACTTC.

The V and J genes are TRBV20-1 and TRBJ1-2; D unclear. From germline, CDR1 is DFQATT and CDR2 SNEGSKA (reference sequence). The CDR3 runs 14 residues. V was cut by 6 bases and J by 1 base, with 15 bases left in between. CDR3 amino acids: CSAYRILDNYGYTF. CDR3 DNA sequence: TGCAGTGCCTACCGGATCCTGGATAACTATGGCTACACCTTC.

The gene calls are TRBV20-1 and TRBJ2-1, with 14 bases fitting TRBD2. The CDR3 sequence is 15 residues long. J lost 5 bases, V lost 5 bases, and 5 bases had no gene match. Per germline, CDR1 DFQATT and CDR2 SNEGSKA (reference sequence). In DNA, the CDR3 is TGCAGTGCTGGGACTAGCGGGAGATCTAACAATGAGCAGTTCTTC. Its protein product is CSAGTSGRSNNEQFF.

The CDR3 loop is CASRKRETYTGELFF. In DNA form, the CDR3 reads TGTGCCAGCAGAAAGCGGGAGACTTACACCGGGGAGCTGTTTTTT. The V call is TRBV12-3 or TRBV12-4, the J call TRBJ2-2; 8 bases are a match to TRBD2. The CDR3 loop spans 15 amino acids. V gave up 6 bases and J gave up 3 bases; unmatched junction bases: 6.

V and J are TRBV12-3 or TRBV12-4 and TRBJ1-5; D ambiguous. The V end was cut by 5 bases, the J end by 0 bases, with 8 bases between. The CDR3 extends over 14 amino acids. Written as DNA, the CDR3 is TGTGCCAGCAGTCGGGTCCCTAGCAATCAGCCCCAGCATTTT. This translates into CASSRVPSNQPQHF.

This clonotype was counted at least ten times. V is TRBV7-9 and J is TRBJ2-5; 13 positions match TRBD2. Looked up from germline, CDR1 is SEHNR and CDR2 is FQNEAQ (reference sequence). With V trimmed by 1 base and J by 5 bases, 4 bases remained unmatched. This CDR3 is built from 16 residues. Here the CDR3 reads CASSLGTSGRPETQYF. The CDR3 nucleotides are TGTGCCAGCAGCTTAGGGACTAGCGGGAGACCGGAGACCCAGTACTTC.

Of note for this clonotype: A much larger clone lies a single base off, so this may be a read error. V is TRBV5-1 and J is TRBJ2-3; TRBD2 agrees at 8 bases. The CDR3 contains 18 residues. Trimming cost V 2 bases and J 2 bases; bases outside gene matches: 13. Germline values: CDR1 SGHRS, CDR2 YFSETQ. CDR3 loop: CASSFAQIAGRATDTQYF. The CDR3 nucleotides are TGCGCCAGCAGCTTCGCGCAAATAGCGGGAAGAGCCACAGATACGCAGTATTTT. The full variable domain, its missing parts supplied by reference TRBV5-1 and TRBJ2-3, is KAGVTQTPRYLIKTRGQQVTLSCSPISGHRSVSWYQQTPGQGLQFLFEYFSETQRNKGNFPGRFSGRQFSNSRSEMNVSTLELGDSALYLCASSFAQIAGRATDTQYFGPGTRLTVL.

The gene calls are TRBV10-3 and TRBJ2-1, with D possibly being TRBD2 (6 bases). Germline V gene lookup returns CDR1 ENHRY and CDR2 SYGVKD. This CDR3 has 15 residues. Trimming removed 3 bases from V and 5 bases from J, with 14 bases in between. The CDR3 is CAISDSGSRDNEQFF. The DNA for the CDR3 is TGTGCCATCAGTGATTCCGGGAGTAGGGACAATGAGCAGTTCTTC.

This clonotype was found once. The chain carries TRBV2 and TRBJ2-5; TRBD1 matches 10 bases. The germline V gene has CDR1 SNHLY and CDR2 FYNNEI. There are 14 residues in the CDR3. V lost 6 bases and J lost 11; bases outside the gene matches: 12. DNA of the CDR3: TGTGCCAGCAGGCCGGGACAGGGGATGTGGGAGCAGTACTTC. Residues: CASRPGQGMWEQYF.

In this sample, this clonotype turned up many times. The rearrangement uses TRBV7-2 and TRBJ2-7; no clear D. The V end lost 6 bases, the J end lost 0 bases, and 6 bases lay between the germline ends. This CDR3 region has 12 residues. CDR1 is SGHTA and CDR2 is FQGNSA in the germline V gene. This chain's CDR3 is CASSFTSYEQYF. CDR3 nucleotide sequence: TGTGCCAGCAGTTTTACCTCCTACGAGCAGTACTTC. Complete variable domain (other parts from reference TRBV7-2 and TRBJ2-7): GAGVSQSPSNKVTEKGKDVELRCDPISGHTALYWYRQSLGQGLEFLIYFQGNSAPDKSGLPSDRFSAERTGGSVSTLTIQRTQQEDSAVYLCASSFTSYEQYFGPGTRLTVT.

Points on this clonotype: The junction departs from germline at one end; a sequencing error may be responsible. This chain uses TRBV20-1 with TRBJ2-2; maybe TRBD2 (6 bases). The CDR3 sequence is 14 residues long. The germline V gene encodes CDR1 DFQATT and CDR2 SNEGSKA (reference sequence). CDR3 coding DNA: TGCGGTGCTGGGCGACTAGGAAGCACCGGGGAGCTGTTTTTT. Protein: CGAGRLGSTGELFF.

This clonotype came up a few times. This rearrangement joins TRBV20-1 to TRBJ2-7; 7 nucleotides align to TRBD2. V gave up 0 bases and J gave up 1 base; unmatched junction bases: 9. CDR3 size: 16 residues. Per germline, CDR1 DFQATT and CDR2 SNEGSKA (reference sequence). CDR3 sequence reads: CSARDGRAGKSYEQYF. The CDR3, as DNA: TGCAGTGCTAGAGATGGGAGGGCGGGAAAATCCTACGAGCAGTACTTC.

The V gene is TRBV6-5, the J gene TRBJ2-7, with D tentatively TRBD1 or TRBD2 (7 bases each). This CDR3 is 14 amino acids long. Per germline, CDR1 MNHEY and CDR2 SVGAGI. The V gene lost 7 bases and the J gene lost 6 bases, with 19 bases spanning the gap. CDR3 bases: TGTGCCAGCACCCTCGACAGGGAGGGTTTCGAGCAGTACTTC. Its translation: CASTLDREGFEQYF.